The clone carrying this TCR beta chain showed up just a few times. As yet, its antigen is unknown. The sample holds other DNA sequences that translate to the same CDR3. This sample was taken from a study of tumor-infiltrating lymphocytes in localized non-small cell lung cancer. Germline V gene sequence: CDR1 SGHDT, CDR2 YYEEEE. V shed 3 bases, J shed 2 bases, and the junction held 5 bases outside the gene matches. This CDR3 region has 14 residues. Regarding the study as a whole: TCR sequencing covered a subset of patients with enough tissue.

Clones were read by immunoSEQ multiplex PCR, and TCRdb kept only the in-frame ones, dropping some. The table records some 15,000 clones, 82% of them present only once. The sample taken for sequencing was lung tumor tissue. J is TRBJ2-7 and V is TRBV5-6; TRBD2 matches at 7 bases. The TCR was taken from a human donor with non-small cell lung cancer. The CDR3: CASSWGGTPYEQYF. The CDR3 region has the DNA TGTGCCAGCAGCTGGGGAGGGACGCCCTACGAGCAGTACTTC.